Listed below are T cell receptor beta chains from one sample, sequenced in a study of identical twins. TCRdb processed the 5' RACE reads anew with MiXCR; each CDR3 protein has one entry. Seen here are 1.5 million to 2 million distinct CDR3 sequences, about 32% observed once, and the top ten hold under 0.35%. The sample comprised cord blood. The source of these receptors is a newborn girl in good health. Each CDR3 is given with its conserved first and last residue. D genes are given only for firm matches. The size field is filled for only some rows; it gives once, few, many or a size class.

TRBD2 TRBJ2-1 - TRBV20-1 CSAHIAGGSYNEQFF TGCAGTGCTCATATAGCGGGGGGCTCCTACAATGAGCAGTTCTTC
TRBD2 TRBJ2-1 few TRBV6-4 CASSETSGIGYNEQFF TGTGCCAGCAGTGAAACTAGCGGGATAGGGTACAATGAGCAGTTCTTC
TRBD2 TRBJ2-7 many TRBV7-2 CASSLNSGGAYEQYF TGTGCCAGCAGCTTAAATAGCGGGGGGGCCTACGAGCAGTACTTC
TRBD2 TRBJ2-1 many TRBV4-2 CASRKGLAGENEQFF TGTGCCAGCAGGAAGGGACTAGCGGGAGAGAATGAGCAGTTCTTC
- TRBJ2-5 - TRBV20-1 CSASVNQETQYF TGCAGTGCTAGTGTTAACCAAGAGACCCAGTACTTC
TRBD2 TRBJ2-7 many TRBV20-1 CSARGLGKPEQYF TGCAGTGCTAGGGGACTAGGAAAACCCGAGCAGTACTTC
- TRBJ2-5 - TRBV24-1 CATSDSGRGPQETQYF TGTGCCACCAGTGATTCCGGACGGGGGCCACAAGAGACCCAGTACTTC
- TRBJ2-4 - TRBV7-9 CASSSGLAYGQYF TGTGCCAGCAGCTCAGGGTTAGCCTACGGGCAGTACTTC
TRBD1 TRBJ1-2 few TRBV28 CASSWDRGRGGYTF TGTGCCAGCAGTTGGGACAGGGGGCGCGGAGGCTACACCTTC
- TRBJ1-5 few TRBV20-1 CSAIRSGVYSNQPQHF TGCAGTGCTATAAGATCAGGAGTTTATAGCAATCAGCCCCAGCATTTT
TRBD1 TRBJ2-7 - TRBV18 CASPLGTGGSYEQYF TGTGCCAGCCCACTCGGGACAGGGGGCTCCTACGAGCAGTACTTC
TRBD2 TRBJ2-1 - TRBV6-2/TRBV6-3 CASSSSTSGHNEQFF TGTGCCAGCAGTTCCTCGACTAGCGGCCACAATGAGCAGTTCTTC
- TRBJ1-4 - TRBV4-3 CASSQDHYEKLFF TGCGCCAGCAGCCAAGATCATTATGAAAAACTGTTTTTT
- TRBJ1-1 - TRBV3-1 CASSQTTATEAFF TGTGCCAGCAGCCAAACGACAGCTACTGAAGCTTTCTTT
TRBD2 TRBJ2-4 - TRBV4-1 CASSRGLAGVLAKNIQYF TGCGCCAGCAGCCGGGGACTAGCGGGAGTACTAGCCAAAAACATTCAGTACTTC
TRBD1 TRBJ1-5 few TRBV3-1 CASSQTGTGAFNQPQHF TGTGCCAGCAGCCAGACCGGGACAGGGGCTTTCAATCAGCCCCAGCATTTT
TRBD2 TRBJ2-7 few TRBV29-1 CSVTSGISYEQYF TGCAGCGTTACTAGCGGGATCTCCTACGAGCAGTACTTC
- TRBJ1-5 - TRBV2 CASSEYPGGNQPQHF TGTGCCAGCAGTGAGTATCCCGGGGGGAATCAGCCCCAGCATTTT
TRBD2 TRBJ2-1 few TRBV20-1 CSAGGLAKRNEQFF TGCAGTGCTGGAGGACTAGCGAAACGGAATGAGCAGTTCTTC
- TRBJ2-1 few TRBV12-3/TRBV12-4 CASSPGAISYNEQFF TGTGCCAGCAGTCCGGGGGCCATCTCCTACAATGAGCAGTTCTTC
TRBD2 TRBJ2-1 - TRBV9 CASSSRGGANEQFF TGTGCCAGCAGCTCCCGCGGGGGGGCCAATGAGCAGTTCTTC
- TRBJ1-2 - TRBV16 CASSQYGERYGYTF TGTGCCAGCAGCCAATACGGGGAGCGGTATGGCTACACCTTC
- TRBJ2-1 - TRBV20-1 CSARTTGDLFYNEQFF TGCAGTGCTAGAACCACGGGGGACCTTTTCTACAATGAGCAGTTCTTC
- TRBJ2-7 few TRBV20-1 CSAGGGPYEQYF TGCAGTGCTGGGGGTGGGCCATACGAGCAGTACTTC
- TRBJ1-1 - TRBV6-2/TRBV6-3 CASSYGRGYTEAFF TGTGCCAGCAGTTACGGACGGGGCTACACTGAAGCTTTCTTT
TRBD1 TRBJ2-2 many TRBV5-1 CASSLTGANTGELFF TGTGCCAGCAGCTTAACAGGGGCAAACACCGGGGAGCTGTTTTTT
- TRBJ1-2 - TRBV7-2 CASRGGALDYGYTF TGTGCCAGCAGAGGGGGGGCTCTGGACTATGGCTACACCTTC
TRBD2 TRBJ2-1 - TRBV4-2 CASSQDDSGMYNEQFF TGTGCCAGCAGCCAAGATGATAGCGGGATGTACAATGAGCAGTTCTTC
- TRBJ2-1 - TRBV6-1 CASTSRVAEQFF TGTGCCAGCACGAGCAGGGTGGCTGAGCAGTTCTTC
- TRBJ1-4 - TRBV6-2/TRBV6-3 CASSRRLRGGEKLFF TGTGCCAGCAGCCGCCGCCTTAGAGGGGGTGAAAAACTGTTTTTT
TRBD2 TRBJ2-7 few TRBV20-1 CSATGGRYEQYF TGCAGTGCTACGGGGGGGCGCTACGAGCAGTACTTC
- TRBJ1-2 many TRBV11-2 CASSLWDTRTANYGYTF TGTGCCAGCAGCTTATGGGATACACGGACGGCTAACTATGGCTACACCTTC
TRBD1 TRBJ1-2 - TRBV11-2 CASSWTGPFDYGYTF TGTGCCAGCAGCTGGACAGGGCCATTCGACTATGGCTACACCTTC
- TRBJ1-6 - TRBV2 CASNGGGDNSPLHF TGTGCCAGCAATGGAGGGGGGGATAATTCACCCCTCCACTTT
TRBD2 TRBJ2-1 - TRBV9 CASSTGSGSSYNEQFF TGTGCCAGCAGCACAGGTAGCGGGAGCTCCTACAATGAGCAGTTCTTC
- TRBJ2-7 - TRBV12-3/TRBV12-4 CASSILADNEQYF TGTGCCAGCAGTATACTAGCCGACAATGAGCAGTACTTC
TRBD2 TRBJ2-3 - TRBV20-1 CSARDRGLAGGGFGDTQYF TGCAGTGCTAGAGATAGGGGACTAGCGGGGGGAGGGTTTGGAGATACGCAGTATTTT
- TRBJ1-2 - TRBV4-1 CASSQEIRGTRPYGYTF TGCGCCAGCAGCCAAGAAATAAGAGGGACACGACCCTATGGCTACACCTTC
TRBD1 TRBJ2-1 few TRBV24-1 CATSDSGTARDEQFF TGTGCCACCAGTGATTCGGGGACAGCCCGGGATGAGCAGTTCTTC
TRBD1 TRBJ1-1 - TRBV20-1 CSAETGRGNTEAFF TGCAGTGCTGAGACAGGGAGGGGCAACACTGAAGCTTTCTTT
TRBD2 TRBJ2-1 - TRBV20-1 CSAAPLAGASYNEQFF TGCAGTGCCGCCCCCCTAGCGGGGGCCTCCTACAATGAGCAGTTCTTC
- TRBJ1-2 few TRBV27 CASSLSVLGTFGYTF TGTGCCAGCAGTTTATCAGTTTTGGGGACATTCGGCTACACCTTC
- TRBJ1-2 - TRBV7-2 CASSLGMGNYGYTF TGTGCCAGCAGCTTAGGCATGGGAAACTATGGCTACACCTTC
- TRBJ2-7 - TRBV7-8 CASTPLSGSYEQYF TGTGCCAGCACCCCTTTATCCGGGTCCTACGAGCAGTACTTC
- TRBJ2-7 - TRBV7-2 CASSLEPRPEQYF TGTGCCAGCAGCTTAGAGCCTAGGCCGGAGCAGTACTTC
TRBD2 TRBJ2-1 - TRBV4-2 CASSQPGTSGQQFF TGTGCCAGCAGCCAACCCGGGACTAGCGGACAGCAGTTCTTC
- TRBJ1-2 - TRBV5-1 CASSLDRSLYGYTF TGCGCCAGCAGCTTGGACAGGTCCCTTTATGGCTACACCTTC